The clone carrying this T cell receptor (beta chain) came up many times. Its antigen is not known. Documented time point: pre-sensitization, week 0. Stated treatment: therapeutic diphenylcyclopropenone sensitization with weekly scalp DPC. Using its own MiXCR run on the RACE reads, TCRdb lists one record per CDR3 protein. Here the sample spans fewer than 65,000 distinct CDR3 sequences, around a tenth being singletons. The data derive from a study of human T cells and chemical hapten exposure. The study's findings and limits: Expanded TCRs were compared with controls, and the expanded TCRs formed significantly more large CDR3 similarity clusters.

The CDR3 runs to 15 residues. V shed 6 bases, J shed 4 bases, and the junction held 11 bases outside the gene matches. This TCR was recovered from a woman in her thirties or forties with alopecia areata. Some clones in this sample may be carry-over from other donors' samples. V usage is TRBV12-3 or TRBV12-4 and J usage is TRBJ2-7, with TRBD2 identical over 8 bases. Sample: whole blood, taken in connection with sensitization to the hapten diphenylcyclopropenone (DPC). As DNA, the CDR3 is TGTGCCAGCAGCAGACTAGCGCCCTCATCTTACGAGCAGTACTTC. Translation gives CASSRLAPSSYEQYF.